What follows are 25 T cell receptor beta chains derived from one specimen sequenced in a study of metastatic and nonmetastatic thyroid tumors. There were no patients who had received any treatment before thyroid surgery. TCRdb redid the clone calls on the PCR reads using MiXCR. Among 75,000 to 100,000 clones listed, roughly 13% were seen once. Sequenced sample: blood. The receptors originated from a female donor with papillary thyroid cancer or a benign thyroid nodule (not recorded which). Some clones in this sample may be carry-over from other donors' samples.

This clone was counted ten times or more. The rearrangement links TRBV6-1 to TRBJ1-2; possible D gene TRBD1, 5 bases. Germline V gives CDR1 MNHNS, CDR2 SASEGT. V was clipped by 5 bases and J by 5 bases, with 15 bases between them. The CDR3 covers 14 residues. The CDR3 DNA reads TGTGCCAGCAGTCGGGACGGGGGGGGGTATGGCTACACCTTC. This codes for CASSRDGGGYGYTF.

The table lists this clone with many counts. The chain uses TRBV19 and TRBJ1-1, with D tentatively TRBD1 (5 bases). The V end lost 6 bases, the J end lost 0 bases, and 14 bases lay between the germline ends. The germline V gene encodes CDR1 LNHDA and CDR2 SQIVND (reference sequence). CDR3 length: 15 amino acids. The DNA for the CDR3 is TGTGCCAGTAGGGTACGGGGGAGGGTGAACACTGAAGCTTTCTTT. Translating it yields CASRVRGRVNTEAFF.

In regard to this clone: One end of the junction varies from germline; a read error may be responsible. The chain joins TRBV10-1 to TRBJ1-1; D is ambiguous. CDR3 size: 12 residues. From germline, CDR1 is WNHNN and CDR2 SYGVQD (reference sequence). The CDR3 nucleotides read TGCGCCAGTAGTGAATCGAACACTGAAGCTTTCTTT. Translation: CASSESNTEAFF.

This clone was observed many times. The V gene is TRBV2, the J gene TRBJ1-1, with TRBD1 as a possible D gene (5 bases). The V and J ends lost 3 bases and 0 bases respectively, with 11 bases between them. In germline, CDR1 is SNHLY, CDR2 FYNNEI. The CDR3 is made up of 15 amino acids. CDR3 residues: CASSDGGDMNTEAFF. For the CDR3, the DNA is TGTGCCAGCAGTGATGGGGGGGATATGAACACTGAAGCTTTCTTT. The full variable domain, completed using reference TRBV2 and TRBJ1-1, is EPEVTQTPSHQVTQMGQEVILRCVPISNHLYFYWYRQILGQKVEFLVSFYNNEISEKSEIFDDQFSVERPDGSNFTLKIRSTKLEDSAMYFCASSDGGDMNTEAFFGQGTRLTVV.

Notes on this clone: Being one base from a much bigger clone, this may be a read error. The chain couples TRBV3-1 to TRBJ2-1, with 12 bases matching TRBD2. The CDR3 covers 16 residues. In germline, CDR1 is LGHDT, CDR2 YNNKEL (reference sequence). The CDR3 DNA is TGTGCCAGCAGCCACGACAGGACTAGCGGGAACAATGGGCAGTTCTTC. Translated: CASSHDRTSGNNGQFF.

Ten or more counts support this clone. The rearrangement joins TRBV9 to TRBJ2-1, with a tentative D call TRBD2 (6 bases). V was clipped by 0 bases and J by 0 bases, with 16 bases between them. This CDR3 is built from 18 residues. Germline CDR1 and CDR2: SGDLS and YYNGEE. CDR3 loop: CASSVARAGLSSYNEQFF. In DNA, the CDR3 is TGTGCCAGCAGCGTAGCTAGGGCGGGATTGAGCTCCTACAATGAGCAGTTCTTC.

This clone was seen many times. The chain carries TRBV6-2 or TRBV6-3 and TRBJ2-5, with no clear D. Germline CDR1 MNHEY, CDR2 SVGEGT. Trimming removed 2 bases at V and 3 bases at J, with 19 bases between. This CDR3 spans 17 amino acids. The CDR3 here is CASSYISGRWNEETQYF. CDR3 DNA sequence: TGTGCCAGCAGTTACATTTCCGGGCGATGGAATGAAGAGACCCAGTACTTC.

This clone was detected many times. J is TRBJ1-2 and V is TRBV6-1, with TRBD1 matching 7 bases. Per the germline V gene, CDR1 is MNHNS and CDR2 is SASEGT. This CDR3 has 12 residues. V lost 5 bases, J lost 8 bases, and 5 bases stayed unmatched. CDR3 in DNA: TGTGCCAGCAGTCAGGACAGGAGAGGCTACACCTTC. Translating gives CASSQDRRGYTF.

This clone was found many times. This chain uses TRBV5-1 with TRBJ1-2; no clear D gene. CDR3 length: 14 amino acids. V was trimmed by 3 bases and J by 4 bases, leaving 13 bases between them. Germline loops: CDR1 SGHRS, CDR2 YFSETQ. In DNA form, the CDR3 reads TGCGCCAGCAGCTACGACGCCGACGTCTATGGCTACACCTTC. Encoded protein: CASSYDADVYGYTF.

This clone was counted ten times or more. The V gene is TRBV30, the J gene TRBJ1-4; TRBD1 is a possible D gene (6 bases). Trimming cost V 5 bases and J 10 bases, with 11 bases left between them. This CDR3 has 11 amino acids. Germline CDR1 and CDR2: GTSNPN and SVGIG (reference sequence). CDR3 sequence reads: CAWAGDGKLFF. As DNA, the CDR3 is TGTGCCTGGGCAGGGGACGGAAAACTGTTTTTT.

This clone was seen at least ten times. V usage is TRBV4-3 and J usage is TRBJ2-1; 9 nucleotides match TRBD1. This CDR3 contains 16 residues. Germline V gene data show CDR1 as LGHNA and CDR2 as YSLEER. The V segment lost 3 bases and the J segment 1 base; nucleotides outside the gene matches: 4. The CDR3 nucleotides read TGCGCCAGCAGCCAGGAGGGACAGGGTTCCTACAATGAGCAGTTCTTC. It translates to CASSQEGQGSYNEQFF.

This clone was seen once. The V gene is TRBV20-1, the J gene TRBJ2-3; 7 bases are shared with TRBD1. Germline values: CDR1 DFQATT, CDR2 SNEGSKA (reference sequence). The CDR3 runs 16 residues. V lost 2 bases and J lost 1; bases outside the gene matches: 9. The CDR3 loop is CSARSGTEVGTDTQYF. CDR3 nucleotide sequence: TGCAGTGCTAGATCCGGGACAGAGGTAGGCACAGATACGCAGTATTTT.

Comments on this clone: A much larger clone sits a single nucleotide away, making a read error possible. This specimen includes other DNA sequences encoding the same CDR3. The chain is built from TRBV28 and TRBJ2-3, with 8 bases matching TRBD2. Germline CDR1 MDHEN, CDR2 SYDVKM. J lost 3 bases, V lost 8 bases, and 10 bases had no gene match. This CDR3 is 15 amino acids long. The CDR3 nucleotides read TGTGCCAGCTACCCTCCGGGGGGGGGGACAGATACGCAGTATTTT. It encodes CASYPPGGGTDTQYF.

In this sample, this clone turned up many times. The J gene is TRBJ2-7, the V gene TRBV28, with 7 bases identical to TRBD1. The CDR3 runs 11 residues. The ends lost 8 bases at V and 3 bases at J; junction bases unmatched: 1. Germline V gene lookup returns CDR1 MDHEN and CDR2 SYDVKM. CDR3 sequence reads: CASWDSYEQYF. In DNA form, the CDR3 reads TGTGCCAGCTGGGACAGCTACGAGCAGTACTTC.

This clone was counted only a few times. V gene TRBV29-1 combines with J gene TRBJ1-1; D call uncertain. Germline CDR1 reads SQVTM; CDR2 reads ANQGSEA. Trimming cost V 6 bases and J 1 base, with 21 bases left between them. The CDR3 spans 16 residues. Written as DNA, the CDR3 is TGCAGCGTAATAGACATTGACTGGGGTCGGAACACTGAAGCTTTCTTT. Its translation: CSVIDIDWGRNTEAFF.

Many counts were recorded for this clone. The chain links TRBV30 to TRBJ1-2; 9 bases are a match to TRBD1. This CDR3 is 14 amino acids long. V was clipped by 7 bases and J by 0 bases; unmatched bases: 6. Looked up from germline, CDR1 is GTSNPN and CDR2 is SVGIG (reference sequence). The CDR3 DNA reads TGTGCCTCTCCGGGACAGGGAACTAACTATGGCTACACCTTC. This sequence encodes CASPGQGTNYGYTF.

This clone showed up many times. The chain has TRBV5-1 and TRBJ1-1, with 7 bases fitting TRBD1. Trimming cost V 4 bases and J 3 bases; bases outside gene matches: 9. CDR1 and CDR2 from the germline V gene are SGHRS and YFSETQ. The CDR3 extends over 15 amino acids. The CDR3 DNA is TGCGCCAGCAGCCCCATTTCCGGGACAGACACTGAAGCTTTCTTT. Its protein product is CASSPISGTDTEAFF. Filled out from reference TRBV5-1 and TRBJ1-1, the complete variable domain reads KAGVTQTPRYLIKTRGQQVTLSCSPISGHRSVSWYQQTPGQGLQFLFEYFSETQRNKGNFPGRFSGRQFSNSRSEMNVSTLELGDSALYLCASSPISGTDTEAFFGQGTRLTVV.

This clone has only one observation. This chain links TRBV3-1 with TRBJ2-1, with D tentatively TRBD2 (6 bases). Trimming shortened V by 2 bases and J by 8 bases, and 13 bases separated the two germline ends. This CDR3 has 14 residues. Germline V gene sequence: CDR1 LGHDT, CDR2 YNNKEL (reference sequence). CDR3 in amino acids: CASSQLVGRDEQFF. CDR3 coding DNA: TGTGCCAGCAGCCAACTTGTCGGGAGAGATGAGCAGTTCTTC.

In its sample, this clone was seen many times. The chain joins TRBV6-2 or TRBV6-3 to TRBJ2-7, with TRBD1 matching over 7 bases. After removal of 5 bases from V and 2 bases from J, the junction contained 12 bases not matched to a gene. This CDR3 has 16 residues. Looked up from germline, CDR1 is MNHEY and CDR2 is SVGEGT. This chain's CDR3 is CASSGKGARFPYEQYF. CDR3 DNA sequence: TGTGCCAGCAGTGGTAAGGGGGCGAGGTTCCCCTACGAGCAGTACTTC.

DNA of the CDR3: TGCAGTGCTACTGGGGGACTTAATTCACCCCTCCACTTT. Its translation: CSATGGLNSPLHF. This chain links TRBV20-1 with TRBJ1-6, with D maybe TRBD1 (5 bases). The CDR3 is made up of 13 amino acids. CDR1 is DFQATT and CDR2 is SNEGSKA in the germline V gene (reference sequence). V was trimmed by 4 bases and J by 6 bases, leaving 10 bases between them.

This clone was counted many times. The same CDR3 can be traced to other DNA sequences in this sample. The genes are TRBV5-1 and TRBJ1-5; unclear D gene. The CDR3 has 13 residues. Germline V CDR1 and CDR2: SGHRS, YFSETQ. V shed 0 bases and J shed 0 bases, with 1 base lying between them. The CDR3 loop reads CASSLDSNQPQHF. Written as DNA, the CDR3 is TGCGCCAGCAGCTTGGATAGCAATCAGCCCCAGCATTTT.

This clone was seen many times. The genes are TRBV20-1 and TRBJ2-7; 7 bases are a match to TRBD2. V shed 5 bases, J shed 4 bases, and the junction held 11 bases outside the gene matches. The CDR3 totals 14 residues. Per the germline V gene, CDR1 is DFQATT and CDR2 is SNEGSKA (reference sequence). The CDR3 protein is CSALPRTSGYEQYF. Here the CDR3 DNA reads TGCAGTGCTTTACCCCGGACTAGTGGGTACGAGCAGTACTTC.

This clone was detected many times. V gene TRBV5-1 combines with J gene TRBJ1-1, with D possibly matching TRBD1 (6 bases). Between the trimmed V and J ends, which lost 4 bases and 3 bases, there was a span of 10 bases. The CDR3 totals 13 residues. CDR1 is SGHRS and CDR2 is YFSETQ in the germline V gene. CDR3 DNA: TGCGCCAGCAGCGCCGGGACATACACTGAAGCTTTCTTT. This translates into CASSAGTYTEAFF.

This clone was found a few times. The V gene is TRBV2, the J gene TRBJ1-2; D ambiguous. V dropped 7 bases and J dropped 3 bases, with 12 bases sitting between them. This CDR3 has 13 amino acids. CDR1 SNHLY and CDR2 FYNNEI come from the germline V gene. The CDR3 here is CASTLQIYYGYTF. The CDR3 region has the DNA TGTGCCAGCACCTTACAAATTTACTATGGCTACACCTTC.

This clone was detected only a few times. Possible read error: a much larger clone is one base away. The chain employs TRBV15 and TRBJ2-5; no firm D call. From germline, CDR1 is LNHNV and CDR2 YYDKDF (reference sequence). This CDR3 spans 16 amino acids. V lost 4 bases and J lost 0, with 15 bases in between. The CDR3 reads CATSIGSETYQETQYF. CDR3 nucleotides: TGTGCCACCAGCATAGGGTCCGAGACGTACCAAGAGACCCAGTACTTC.